This T cell receptor (beta chain) was retrieved from a study of blood T cells in healthy people across ages. Trimming shortened V by 1 base and J by 3 bases, and 15 bases separated the two germline ends. The CDR3 runs to 15 residues. Germline V gene lookup returns CDR1 DFQATT and CDR2 SNEGSKA (reference sequence). This clonotype has ten or more counts. PCR was performed a second time for about 6 to 12 cycles using a sample-barcoded 5' primer and a J-beta primer mix. Every molecule of cDNA carried a tag from a template-switch adaptor with 12 random nucleotides. One entry per CDR3 protein results from TCRdb running MiXCR on the 5' RACE reads. Among 1.5 million to 2 million distinct CDR3 sequences listed, approximately 30% were seen once.

The TCR comes from a woman aged 30 to 39 in good health. The sample was blood. The rearrangement links TRBV20-1 to TRBJ2-5; D is undetermined. CDR3 in amino acids: CSARAPDGSKETQYF. The CDR3 DNA sequence: TGCAGTGCTAGAGCCCCGGACGGATCCAAAGAGACCCAGTACTTC.